This T cell receptor (beta chain) was observed in a study of blood T cell repertoires in COVID-19. Study at large: The samples span acute and convalescent COVID-19 from the United States, Italy and Spain. From T cells, B-cell-depleted T cells, or PBMCs came the material, which was cDNA or gDNA.

CDR3 length: 14 residues. From germline, CDR1 is SGHRS and CDR2 YFSETQ. Germline trimming cut 4 bases from V and 7 bases from J; bases unmatched to any gene: 3. Per the original data handling: By means of reference gene primer amplification, nucleated cell counts were estimated. The table came from immunoSEQ multiplex PCR; TCRdb's copy has only in-frame clones and leaves some out. D and trimming were read from the DNA, whereas the V and J calls and clone size are those reported in that table. The sample consists of 71,000 or so clones, 85% to 90% of them appearing once. The TCR sequence derives from an older man in a cohort sampled during active COVID-19. Sequenced sample: peripheral blood. This sequence joins TRBV5-1 and TRBJ1-6; 9 bases line up with TRBD1. The chain's CDR3 is CASSPGQGNSPLHF. CDR3 bases: TGCGCCAGCAGCCCAGGACAGGGGAATTCACCCCTCCACTTT.